A selection of T cell receptor beta chains follows, all from one sample in a study of CD8 T cells in ankylosing spondylitis. In TCRdb, the 5' RACE reads were re-called with MiXCR into one record per CDR3 protein. The table has more than 60,000 distinct CDR3 sequences, less than 6% seen once. The sample was blood, either unsorted or a sorted T cell fraction (not recorded which). The receptor set was obtained from a male donor with ankylosing spondylitis or in good health (not recorded which). CDR3s include the opening cysteine and the closing phenylalanine or tryptophan. D genes are given only for firm matches. Clone size is given as once, few or many counts, or a class when the clone is expanded.

J gene: TRBJ1-3
D gene: -
clone size: many
V gene: TRBV28
CDR3 protein: CASSLRDTLYF
CDR3 DNA: TGTGCCAGCAGTTTAAGGGACACCCTATATTTT

J gene: TRBJ1-4
D gene: -
clone size: many
V gene: TRBV20-1
CDR3 protein: CSALRPSPSPTNEKLFF
CDR3 DNA: TGCAGTGCTTTAAGGCCCTCACCGAGTCCAACTAATGAAAAACTGTTTTTT

J gene: TRBJ2-7
D gene: -
clone size: few
V gene: TRBV7-9
CDR3 protein: CASSLGSQGYEQYF
CDR3 DNA: TGTGCCAGCAGCTTAGGATCTCAGGGCTACGAGCAGTACTTC

J gene: TRBJ2-7
D gene: -
clone size: many
V gene: TRBV5-1
CDR3 protein: CASSLQGRSSYEQYF
CDR3 DNA: TGCGCCAGCAGCTTGCAAGGCAGGAGCTCCTACGAGCAGTACTTC

J gene: TRBJ1-2
D gene: TRBD1
clone size: many
V gene: TRBV29-1
CDR3 protein: CSVRQGNYGYTF
CDR3 DNA: TGCAGCGTTCGACAGGGCAACTATGGCTACACCTTC

J gene: TRBJ2-2
D gene: -
clone size: many
V gene: TRBV12-3/TRBV12-4
CDR3 protein: CASSLFGKGGRNTGELFF
CDR3 DNA: TGTGCCAGCAGTTTATTTGGGAAGGGGGGGAGAAACACCGGGGAGCTGTTTTTT

J gene: TRBJ1-1
D gene: TRBD1
clone size: many
V gene: TRBV10-2
CDR3 protein: CASSDQGATEAFF
CDR3 DNA: TGCGCCAGCAGTGACCAGGGGGCGACTGAAGCTTTCTTT

J gene: TRBJ2-2
D gene: TRBD2
clone size: many
V gene: TRBV6-5
CDR3 protein: CASSFTTSGAGELFF
CDR3 DNA: TGTGCCAGCAGTTTCACGACTAGCGGGGCCGGGGAGCTGTTTTTT

J gene: TRBJ2-1
D gene: -
clone size: many
V gene: TRBV7-9
CDR3 protein: CASSLSHNEQFF
CDR3 DNA: TGTGCCAGCAGCTTAAGCCACAATGAGCAGTTCTTC

J gene: TRBJ1-6
D gene: -
clone size: many
V gene: TRBV4-1
CDR3 protein: CASSQDQAQGNSPLHF
CDR3 DNA: TGCGCCAGCAGCCAAGATCAGGCACAGGGCAATTCACCCCTCCACTTT

J gene: TRBJ1-3
D gene: -
clone size: many
V gene: TRBV7-8
CDR3 protein: CASSLAPGSSGNTIYF
CDR3 DNA: TGTGCCAGCAGCTTAGCGCCAGGGAGCTCTGGAAACACCATATATTTT

J gene: TRBJ2-2
D gene: TRBD2
clone size: many
V gene: TRBV29-1
CDR3 protein: CSVEEEAGGLGELFF
CDR3 DNA: TGCAGCGTTGAAGAGGAAGCGGGGGGATTGGGGGAGCTGTTTTTT

J gene: TRBJ1-1
D gene: TRBD1
clone size: many
V gene: TRBV19
CDR3 protein: CASRWTGYSEAFF
CDR3 DNA: TGTGCCAGTAGATGGACAGGGTATTCCGAAGCTTTCTTT

J gene: TRBJ1-2
D gene: -
clone size: many
V gene: TRBV20-1
CDR3 protein: CSARLGHGDGYTF
CDR3 DNA: TGCAGTGCTAGACTGGGACACGGAGATGGCTACACCTTC

J gene: TRBJ1-1
D gene: -
clone size: many
V gene: TRBV5-1
CDR3 protein: CASSPTVGDTEAFF
CDR3 DNA: TGCGCCAGCTCACCGACGGTCGGGGACACTGAAGCTTTCTTT

J gene: TRBJ1-6
D gene: -
clone size: many
V gene: TRBV5-1
CDR3 protein: CASSPTGTENSPLHF
CDR3 DNA: TGCGCCAGCAGTCCCACCGGGACGGAGAATTCACCCCTCCACTTT

J gene: TRBJ2-2
D gene: TRBD1
clone size: many
V gene: TRBV4-3
CDR3 protein: CASSTQPQGYNTGELFF
CDR3 DNA: TGCGCCAGCAGCACACAGCCACAGGGGTATAACACCGGGGAGCTGTTTTTT

J gene: TRBJ2-2
D gene: TRBD1
clone size: many
V gene: TRBV7-8
CDR3 protein: CASIEWDRGNTGELFF
CDR3 DNA: TGTGCCAGCATCGAGTGGGACAGGGGGAACACCGGGGAGCTGTTTTTT

J gene: TRBJ1-3
D gene: TRBD1
clone size: many
V gene: TRBV11-2
CDR3 protein: CASSLDRDRVYTIYF
CDR3 DNA: TGTGCCAGCAGCTTAGACCGGGACAGGGTGTACACCATATATTTT

J gene: TRBJ2-7
D gene: -
clone size: many
V gene: TRBV6-6
CDR3 protein: CASSSEGWEQYF
CDR3 DNA: TGTGCCAGCAGTAGTGAAGGTTGGGAGCAGTACTTC